This passage covers 7 T cell receptor beta chains from one sample sequenced in a study of cytomegalovirus exposure and HLA in healthy donors. Use of 60 Vbeta and 13 Jbeta primers characterized the PCR. Method: immunoSEQ multiplex PCR; TCRdb's copy keeps in-frame clones and lacks some. The data show roughly 200,000 clones, with about an eighth seen just once and more than 7% held by the top ten. The sample was PBMCs. These receptor sequences come from a man aged 45-65 years in good health and CMV-seropositive.

The rearrangement joins TRBV2 to TRBJ2-3; 7 positions agree with TRBD1. CDR3 length equals 14 residues. CDR1 and CDR2 from the germline V gene are SNHLY and FYNNEI. Trimming removed 6 bases from V and 2 bases from J; junction bases left unmatched: 5. CDR3 in amino acids: CASRLGGLTDTQYF. CDR3 DNA sequence: TGTGCCAGCAGACTAGGGGGCCTCACAGATACGCAGTATTTT.

V and J are TRBV29-1 and TRBJ1-3, with unresolved D. Germline values: CDR1 SQVTM, CDR2 ANQGSEA. This CDR3 has 15 residues. Trimming stripped 3 bases from V and 3 bases from J, with 15 bases between. The CDR3 loop is CSVEGDPSYGNTIYF. CDR3 bases: TGCAGCGTTGAGGGCGACCCAAGCTATGGAAACACCATATATTTT.

This clone was seen a handful of times. The rearrangement joins TRBV4-3 to TRBJ1-2; D not resolved. Germline V CDR1 and CDR2: LGHNA, YSLEER. This CDR3 spans 13 amino acids. V dropped 0 bases and J dropped 7 bases, with 9 bases sitting between them. The CDR3 is CASSQDGVGGYTF. DNA for the CDR3: TGCGCCAGCAGCCAAGACGGAGTTGGTGGCTACACCTTC.

The chain combines TRBV19 with TRBJ2-5; weak D call: TRBD1 (5 bases). Between the trimmed V and J ends, which lost 4 bases and 5 bases, there was a span of 23 bases. The CDR3 is 17 amino acids. Germline V gene sequence: CDR1 LNHDA, CDR2 SQIVND (reference sequence). The DNA of the CDR3 is TGTGCCAGTAGTACTGGTTTGGCAGGGTTTGGTAGTGAGACCCAGTACTTC. This encodes CASSTGLAGFGSETQYF.

The rearrangement links TRBV11-3 to TRBJ2-2; D gene ambiguous. The germline gives CDR1 SGHNT, CDR2 YENEEA. V shed 5 bases and J shed 6 bases, with 16 bases lying between them. The CDR3 sequence is 15 residues long. CDR3 DNA: TGTGCCAGCAGCCCGTACTCTACTGTGGCCGGGGAGCTGTTTTTT. Amino acid sequence: CASSPYSTVAGELFF.

This clone was picked up a small number of times. The chain is built from TRBV5-4 and TRBJ1-6; 9 bases agree with TRBD1. This CDR3 region has 15 residues. With 4 bases clipped from V and 11 bases from J, the junction kept 10 bases outside the gene matches. Looked up from germline, CDR1 is SGHNT and CDR2 is YYREEE (reference sequence). The CDR3 DNA reads TGTGCCAGCAGCCCCCGACAGGGGGAATGGACACCCCTCCACTTT. Its translation is CASSPRQGEWTPLHF.

The V gene is TRBV7-2, the J gene TRBJ2-2, with a possible D match to TRBD2 (5 bases). V was trimmed by 1 base and J by 6 bases, leaving 15 bases between them. Germline assignment: CDR1 SGHTA and CDR2 FQGNSA. The CDR3 loop spans 16 amino acids. CDR3 DNA: TGTGCCAGCAGCTTAGGTAGAGGGCCCCCCTCCGGGGAGCTGTTTTTT. It specifies CASSLGRGPPSGELFF.